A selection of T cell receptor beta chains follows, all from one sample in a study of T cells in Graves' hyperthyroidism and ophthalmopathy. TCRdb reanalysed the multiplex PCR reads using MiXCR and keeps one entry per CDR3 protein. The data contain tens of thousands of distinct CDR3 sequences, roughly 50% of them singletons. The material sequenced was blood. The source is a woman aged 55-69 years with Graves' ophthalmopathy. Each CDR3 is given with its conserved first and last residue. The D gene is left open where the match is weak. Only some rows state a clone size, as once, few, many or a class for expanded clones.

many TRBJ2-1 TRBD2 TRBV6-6 TGTGCCAGCAGTTCACCCGGGACTAGCGCCCACAATGAGCAGTTCTTC CASSSPGTSAHNEQFF
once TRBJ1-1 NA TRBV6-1 TGTGCCAGCAGTGAAATCGGGGTAGGGAGATTGGCTTTCTTT CASSEIGVGRLAFF
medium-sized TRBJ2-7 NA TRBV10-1 TGCGCCAGCAGTAGAACACTTCAGGCCGAGCAGTACTTC CASSRTLQAEQYF
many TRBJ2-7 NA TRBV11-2 TGTGCCAGCAGCTTAGATGGGGGGGGGCCCTACGAGCAGTACTTC CASSLDGGGPYEQYF
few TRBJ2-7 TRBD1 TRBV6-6 TGTGCCAGCAGTCAAGGGACAGGGGGCTACGAGCAGTACTTC CASSQGTGGYEQYF
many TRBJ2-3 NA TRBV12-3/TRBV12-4 TGTGCCAGCAGACTAGCCGGGGCAGATACGCAGTATTTT CASRLAGADTQYF
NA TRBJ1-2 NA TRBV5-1 TGCGCCAGCAGCCCGACCGCCCAGGACTATGGCTACACCTTC CASSPTAQDYGYTF
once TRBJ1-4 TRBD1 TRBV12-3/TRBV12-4 TGTGCCAGCAGGGACAGGGGGCCACTGTTTTTT CASRDRGPLFF
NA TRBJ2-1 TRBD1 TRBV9 TGTGCCAGCAGCGGCCCAGGGGGCTCCCACAATGAGCAGTTCTTC CASSGPGGSHNEQFF
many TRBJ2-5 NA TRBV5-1 TGCGCCAGCAGCTTGGCGGGTCAACTAGGGGAGACCCAGTACTTC CASSLAGQLGETQYF
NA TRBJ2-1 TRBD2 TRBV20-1 TGCAGTGCTAGTGATCTGGGACTAGCGGGAGGCAATGAGCAGTTCTTC CSASDLGLAGGNEQFF
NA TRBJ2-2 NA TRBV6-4 TGTGCCAGCAGTGCGGCTAGCACCGGGGAGCTGTTTTTT CASSAASTGELFF
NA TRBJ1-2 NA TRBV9 TGTGCCAGCAGCGTAGGAACAGCCCGAAACTATGGCTACACCTTC CASSVGTARNYGYTF
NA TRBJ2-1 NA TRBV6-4 TGTGCCAGCAGTGAGGGACGGAATCAGCAGTTCTTC CASSEGRNQQFF
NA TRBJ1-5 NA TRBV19 TGTGCCAGTAGTATGAAAAGCCAGGGGTATAGCAATCAGCCCCAGCATTTT CASSMKSQGYSNQPQHF
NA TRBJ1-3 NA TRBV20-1 TGCAGTGCCGAGGGGGGGGTCGGAGGAAACACCATATATTTT CSAEGGVGGNTIYF
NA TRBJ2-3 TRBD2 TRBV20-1 TGCAGTGCTGGGTCCCCGGGACTAGCGGGTGATTTTAGCACAGATACGCAGTATTTT CSAGSPGLAGDFSTDTQYF
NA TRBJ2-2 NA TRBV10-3 TGTGCCATCAATGCCAACCACGCTGGGGAGCTGTTTTTT CAINANHAGELFF
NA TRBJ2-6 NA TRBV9 TGCGCCAGCAGCGTCGACAGGAGCTCTGGGGTCAACGTCCTGACTTTC CASSVDRSSGVNVLTF
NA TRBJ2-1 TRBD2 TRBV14 TGTGCCAGCAGCCAAGGAGCGGGACATGAGCAGTTCTTC CASSQGAGHEQFF
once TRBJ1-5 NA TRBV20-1 TGCAGTGCTAGAGATCGGAGAGGGAATCAGCCCCAGCATTTT CSARDRRGNQPQHF
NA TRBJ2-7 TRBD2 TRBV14 TGTGCCAGCAGCCAAGATGTGAGCGGGAGAGGTGGCGAGCAGTACTTC CASSQDVSGRGGEQYF
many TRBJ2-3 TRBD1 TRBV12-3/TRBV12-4 TGTGCCAGCACCGGGACAGGGCTGAACCCTAGCACAGATACGCAGTATTTT CASTGTGLNPSTDTQYF
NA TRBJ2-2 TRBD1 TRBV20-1 TGCAGTGCTAGGGATAGGGGGCAAGCCAACATCGGGGAGCTGTTTTTT CSARDRGQANIGELFF
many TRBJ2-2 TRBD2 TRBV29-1 TGCAGCGTTGATGGAAGGGGAGCGGGAGGGCGTGTCGGGGAGCTGTTTTTT CSVDGRGAGGRVGELFF
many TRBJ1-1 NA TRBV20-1 TGCAGTGCTGGCCCGGCAGGGCGGAACACTGAAGCTTTCTTT CSAGPAGRNTEAFF
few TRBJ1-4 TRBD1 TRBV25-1 TGTGCCAGCAGTGAATATCGGGGACAGGGGGCTGAAAAACTGTTTTTT CASSEYRGQGAEKLFF
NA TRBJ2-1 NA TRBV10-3 TGTGCCATCAGTGAGTCTAGTCATATCCTCGATGAGCAGTTCTTC CAISESSHILDEQFF
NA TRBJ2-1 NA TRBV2 TGTGCCAGCTTCGGAGAGAACCTGCAGTTCTTC CASFGENLQFF
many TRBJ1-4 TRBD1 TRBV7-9 TGTGCCAGCAGCTTCCGGACAGGGATTAATGAAAAACTGTTTTTT CASSFRTGINEKLFF
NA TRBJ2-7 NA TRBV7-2 TGTGCCAGCACCTTAGGTCCTGGGGCGGGAGAGCAGTACTTC CASTLGPGAGEQYF
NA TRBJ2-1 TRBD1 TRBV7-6 TGTGCCAGCACCCGCGGGACAGGGGGCTGGGAGCAGTTCTTC CASTRGTGGWEQFF
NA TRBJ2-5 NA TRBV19 TGTGCCAGTAGTACCACGGGACAACCACTACAGACCCAGTACTTC CASSTTGQPLQTQYF
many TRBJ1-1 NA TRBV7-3 TGTGCCAGCAGCTTAAAGGTGAACACTGAAGCTTTCTTT CASSLKVNTEAFF
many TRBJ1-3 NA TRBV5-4 TGTGCCAGCAGCTTGGGACAGGGAAACACCATATATTTT CASSLGQGNTIYF
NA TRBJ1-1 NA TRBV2 TGTGCCAACAGTGTAAGCTGGGGGGGCACTGAAGCTTTCTTT CANSVSWGGTEAFF
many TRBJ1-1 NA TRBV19 TGTGCCAGTAGTATTGATCGGCGGACTGAAGCTTTCTTT CASSIDRRTEAFF
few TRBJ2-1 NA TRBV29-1 TGCAGCGTTGAATCGGGGAGTTATTCCAATGAGCAGTTCTTC CSVESGSYSNEQFF
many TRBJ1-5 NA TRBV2 TGTGCCAGCATATTAAGTAAGGCTCAGCCCCAGCATTTT CASILSKAQPQHF
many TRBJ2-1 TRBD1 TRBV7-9 TGTGCCAGCAGCTTAGCCACTTTCACAGGGGGGTCCTACAATGAGCAGTTCTTC CASSLATFTGGSYNEQFF
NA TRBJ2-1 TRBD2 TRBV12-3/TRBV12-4 TGTGCCAGCAGTTTAGGAGGCGGGGGCTACAATGAGCAGTTCTTC CASSLGGGGYNEQFF